The following is a TCR beta chain sequence with its context. The data were taken from a study of blood T cell repertoires in COVID-19. Study summary: Spain, Italy and the United States supplied samples that represented acute and convalescent COVID-19.

Authors' analysis steps: Amplification of reference gene primers provided the estimated nucleated cell counts. Only in-frame clones appear in the TCRdb table, and some are missing; sequencing was by immunoSEQ multiplex PCR. That table gives V, J and clone size, and the DNA gave D and trimming. The table has some 200,000 clones, 85% to 90% seen once; the top ten hold 5.5% to 7%. Losses at the gene ends were 7 bases for V and 7 bases for J; bases not matched to a gene: 15. The germline V gene encodes CDR1 MNHEY and CDR2 SMNVEV (reference sequence). CDR3 length: 15 residues. The sample was peripheral blood. This chain connects TRBV27 to TRBJ1-1; 7 nucleotides agree with TRBD1. The receptor's source is a middle-aged man with active or convalescent COVID-19. CDR3 sequence reads: CASTPQRGRWDEAFF. CDR3 DNA: TGTGCCAGCACCCCCCAGAGGGGGCGGTGGGATGAAGCTTTCTTT.